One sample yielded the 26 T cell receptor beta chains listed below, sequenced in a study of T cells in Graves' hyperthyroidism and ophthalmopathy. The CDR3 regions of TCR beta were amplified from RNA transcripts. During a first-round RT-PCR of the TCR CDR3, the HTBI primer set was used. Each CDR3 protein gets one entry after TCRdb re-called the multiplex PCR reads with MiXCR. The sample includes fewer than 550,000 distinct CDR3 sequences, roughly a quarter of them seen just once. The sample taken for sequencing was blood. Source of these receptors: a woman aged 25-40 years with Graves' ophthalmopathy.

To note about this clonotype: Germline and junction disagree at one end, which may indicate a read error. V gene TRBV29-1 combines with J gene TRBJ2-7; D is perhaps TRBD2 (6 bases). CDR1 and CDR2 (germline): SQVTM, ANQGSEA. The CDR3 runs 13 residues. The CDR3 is CSVGDAGSYKQYF. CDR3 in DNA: TGCAGCGTAGGGGACGCGGGGTCCTACAAGCAGTACTTC.

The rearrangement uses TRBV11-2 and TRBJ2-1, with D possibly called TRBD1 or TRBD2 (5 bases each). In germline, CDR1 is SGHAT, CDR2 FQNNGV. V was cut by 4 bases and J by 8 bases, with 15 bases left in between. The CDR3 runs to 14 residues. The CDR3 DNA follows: TGTGCCAGCAGCTGGTCAGACCGGGGCTATGAGCAGTTCTTC. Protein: CASSWSDRGYEQFF.

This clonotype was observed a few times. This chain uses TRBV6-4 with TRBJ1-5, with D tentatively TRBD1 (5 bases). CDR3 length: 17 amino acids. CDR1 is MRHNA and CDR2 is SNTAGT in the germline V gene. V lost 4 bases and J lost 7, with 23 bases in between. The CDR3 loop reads CASSVHEVWGWLQPQHF. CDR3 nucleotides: TGTGCCAGCAGTGTACACGAGGTTTGGGGGTGGTTACAGCCCCAGCATTTT.

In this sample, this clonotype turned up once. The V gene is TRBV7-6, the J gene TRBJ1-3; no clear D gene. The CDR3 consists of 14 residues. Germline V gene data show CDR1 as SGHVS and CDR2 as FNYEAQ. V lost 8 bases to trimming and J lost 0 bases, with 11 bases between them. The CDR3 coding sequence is TGTGCCAGCTCGGCCAGGCACTCTGGAAACACCATATATTTT. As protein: CASSARHSGNTIYF.

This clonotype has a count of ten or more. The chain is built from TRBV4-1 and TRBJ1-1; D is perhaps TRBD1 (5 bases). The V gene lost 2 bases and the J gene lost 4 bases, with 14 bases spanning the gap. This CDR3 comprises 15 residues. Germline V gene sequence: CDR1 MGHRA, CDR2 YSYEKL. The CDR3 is CASSQSGLGGTEAFF. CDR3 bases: TGCGCCAGCAGCCAATCGGGACTAGGTGGCACTGAAGCTTTCTTT.

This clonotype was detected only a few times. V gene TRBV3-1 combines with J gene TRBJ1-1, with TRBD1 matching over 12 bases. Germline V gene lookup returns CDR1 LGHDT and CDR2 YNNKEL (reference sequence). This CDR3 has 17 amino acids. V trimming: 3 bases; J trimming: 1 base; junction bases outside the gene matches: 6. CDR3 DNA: TGTGCCAGCAGCCAGACCCGGGACAGGGGGCGGAACACTGAAGCTTTCTTT. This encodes CASSQTRDRGRNTEAFF.

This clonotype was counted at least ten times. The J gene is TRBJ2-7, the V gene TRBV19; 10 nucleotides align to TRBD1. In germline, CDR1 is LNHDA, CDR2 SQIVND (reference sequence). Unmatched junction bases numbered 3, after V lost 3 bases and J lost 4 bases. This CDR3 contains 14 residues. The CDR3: CASSMGQGIYEQYF. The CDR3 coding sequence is TGTGCCAGTAGTATGGGACAGGGGATTTACGAGCAGTACTTC.

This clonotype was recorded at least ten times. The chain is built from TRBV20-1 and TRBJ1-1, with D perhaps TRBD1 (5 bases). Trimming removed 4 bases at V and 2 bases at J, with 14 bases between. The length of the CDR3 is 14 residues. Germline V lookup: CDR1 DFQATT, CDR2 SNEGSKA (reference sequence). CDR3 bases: TGCAGTGCTACGGGGGTCTGGGGAAACACTGAAGCTTTCTTT. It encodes CSATGVWGNTEAFF.

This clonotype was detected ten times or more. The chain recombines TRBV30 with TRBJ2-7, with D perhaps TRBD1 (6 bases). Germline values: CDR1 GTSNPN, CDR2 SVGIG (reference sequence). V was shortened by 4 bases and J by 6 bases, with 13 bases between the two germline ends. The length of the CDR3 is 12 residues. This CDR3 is CAWTKTGTEQYF. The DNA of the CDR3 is TGTGCCTGGACTAAAACAGGGACCGAGCAGTACTTC.

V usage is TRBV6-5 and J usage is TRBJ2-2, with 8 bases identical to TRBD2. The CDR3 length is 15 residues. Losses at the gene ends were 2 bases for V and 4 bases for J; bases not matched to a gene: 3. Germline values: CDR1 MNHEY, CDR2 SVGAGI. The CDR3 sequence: CASSYVLAGTGELFF. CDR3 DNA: TGTGCCAGCAGTTACGTTCTAGCGGGCACCGGGGAGCTGTTTTTT.

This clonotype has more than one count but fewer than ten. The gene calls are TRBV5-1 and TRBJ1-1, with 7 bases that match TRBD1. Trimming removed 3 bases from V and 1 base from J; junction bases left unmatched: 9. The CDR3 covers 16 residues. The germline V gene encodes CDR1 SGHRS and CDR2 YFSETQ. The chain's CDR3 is CASSSGGQGGNTEAFF. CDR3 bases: TGCGCCAGCAGCTCGGGCGGCCAGGGGGGGAACACTGAAGCTTTCTTT.

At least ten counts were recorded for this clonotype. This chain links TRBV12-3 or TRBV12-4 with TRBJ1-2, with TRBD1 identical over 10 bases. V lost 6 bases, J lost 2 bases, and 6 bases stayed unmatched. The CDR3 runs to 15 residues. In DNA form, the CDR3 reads TGTGCCAGCAGGGGACAGGGGTGGGGGAACTATGGCTACACCTTC. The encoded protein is CASRGQGWGNYGYTF.

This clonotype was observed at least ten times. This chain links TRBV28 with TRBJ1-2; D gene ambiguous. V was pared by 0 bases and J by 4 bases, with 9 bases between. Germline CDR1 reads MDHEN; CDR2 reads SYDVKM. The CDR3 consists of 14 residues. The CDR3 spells CASSLWGSSYGYTF. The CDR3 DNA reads TGTGCCAGCAGTTTATGGGGCAGTTCCTATGGCTACACCTTC.

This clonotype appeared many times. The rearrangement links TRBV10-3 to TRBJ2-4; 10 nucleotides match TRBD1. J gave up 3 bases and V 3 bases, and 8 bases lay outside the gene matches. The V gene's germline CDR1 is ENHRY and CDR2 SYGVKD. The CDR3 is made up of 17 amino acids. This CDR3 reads CAISERGTGVGKNIQYF. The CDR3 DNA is TGTGCCATCAGTGAAAGAGGGACAGGGGTCGGCAAAAACATTCAGTACTTC.

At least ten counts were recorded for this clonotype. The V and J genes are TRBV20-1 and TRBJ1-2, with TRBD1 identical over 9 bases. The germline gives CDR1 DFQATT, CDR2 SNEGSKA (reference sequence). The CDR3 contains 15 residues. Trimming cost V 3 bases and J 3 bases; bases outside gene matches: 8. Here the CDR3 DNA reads TGCAGTGCTAGTACCTTACAGGGGGCGGACTATGGCTACACCTTC. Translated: CSASTLQGADYGYTF.

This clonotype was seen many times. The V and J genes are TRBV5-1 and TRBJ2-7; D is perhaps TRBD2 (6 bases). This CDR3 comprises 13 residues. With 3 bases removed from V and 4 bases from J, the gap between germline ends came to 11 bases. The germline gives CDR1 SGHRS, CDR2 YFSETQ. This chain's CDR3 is CASSSGDQYEQYF. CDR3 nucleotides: TGCGCCAGCAGCTCGGGGGACCAGTACGAGCAGTACTTC.

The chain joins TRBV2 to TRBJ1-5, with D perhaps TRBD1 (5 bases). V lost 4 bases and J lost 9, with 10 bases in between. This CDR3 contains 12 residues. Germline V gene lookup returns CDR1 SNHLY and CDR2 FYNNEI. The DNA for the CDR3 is TGTGCCAGCAGTGTTTCCCAGGGGCCCCAGCATTTT. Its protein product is CASSVSQGPQHF. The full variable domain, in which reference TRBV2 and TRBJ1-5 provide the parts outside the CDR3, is EPEVTQTPSHQVTQMGQEVILRCVPISNHLYFYWYRQILGQKVEFLVSFYNNEISEKSEIFDDQFSVERPDGSNFTLKIRSTKLEDSAMYFCASSVSQGPQHFGDGTRLSIL.

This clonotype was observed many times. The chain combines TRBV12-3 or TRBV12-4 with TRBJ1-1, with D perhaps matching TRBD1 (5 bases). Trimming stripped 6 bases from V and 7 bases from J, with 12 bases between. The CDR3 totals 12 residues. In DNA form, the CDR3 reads TGTGCCAGCAGGCCAGGGAGGGGTGAAGCTTTCTTT. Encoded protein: CASRPGRGEAFF.

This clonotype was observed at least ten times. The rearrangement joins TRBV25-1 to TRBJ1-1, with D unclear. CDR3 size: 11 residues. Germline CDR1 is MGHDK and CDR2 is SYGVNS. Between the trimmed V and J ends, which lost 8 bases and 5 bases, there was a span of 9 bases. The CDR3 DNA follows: TGTGCCAGCGAAAGTGTAACTGAAGCTTTCTTT. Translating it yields CASESVTEAFF. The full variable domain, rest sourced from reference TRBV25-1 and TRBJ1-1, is EADIYQTPRYLVIGTGKKITLECSQTMGHDKMYWYQQDPGMELHLIHYSYGVNSTEKGDLSSESTVSRIRTEHFPLTLESARPSHTSQYLCASESVTEAFFGQGTRLTVV.

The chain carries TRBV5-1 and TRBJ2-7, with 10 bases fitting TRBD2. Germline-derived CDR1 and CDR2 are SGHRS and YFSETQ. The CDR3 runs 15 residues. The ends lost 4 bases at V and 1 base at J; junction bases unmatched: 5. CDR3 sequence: CASSLRTSGSYEQYF. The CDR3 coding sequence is TGCGCCAGCAGCCTGAGGACTAGCGGTTCCTACGAGCAGTACTTC.

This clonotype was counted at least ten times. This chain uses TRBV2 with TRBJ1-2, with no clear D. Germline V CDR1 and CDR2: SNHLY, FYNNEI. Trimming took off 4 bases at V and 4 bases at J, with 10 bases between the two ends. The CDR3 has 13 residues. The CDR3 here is CASSGGRSYGYTF. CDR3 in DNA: TGTGCCAGCAGTGGGGGAAGAAGCTATGGCTACACCTTC.

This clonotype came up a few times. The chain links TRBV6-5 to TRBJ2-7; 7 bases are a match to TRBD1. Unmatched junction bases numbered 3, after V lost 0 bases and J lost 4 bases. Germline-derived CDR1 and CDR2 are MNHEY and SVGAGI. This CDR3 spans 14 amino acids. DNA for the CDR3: TGTGCCAGCAGTTACTCACGGGACAGTTACGAGCAGTACTTC. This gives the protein CASSYSRDSYEQYF.

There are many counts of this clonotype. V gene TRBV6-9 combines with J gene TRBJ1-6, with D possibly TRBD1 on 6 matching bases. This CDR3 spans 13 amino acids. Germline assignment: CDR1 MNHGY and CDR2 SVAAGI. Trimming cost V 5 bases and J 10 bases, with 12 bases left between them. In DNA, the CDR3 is TGTGCCAGCAGTAAAACAGGGCGGTCACCCCTCCACTTT. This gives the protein CASSKTGRSPLHF.

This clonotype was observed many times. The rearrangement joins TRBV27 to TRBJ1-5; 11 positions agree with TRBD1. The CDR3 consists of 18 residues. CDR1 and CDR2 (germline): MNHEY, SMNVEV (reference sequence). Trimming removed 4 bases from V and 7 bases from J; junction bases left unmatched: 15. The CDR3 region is CASSSLRPGQGGVQPQHF. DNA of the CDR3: TGTGCCAGCAGTTCTCTACGCCCGGGACAGGGGGGTGTACAGCCCCAGCATTTT.

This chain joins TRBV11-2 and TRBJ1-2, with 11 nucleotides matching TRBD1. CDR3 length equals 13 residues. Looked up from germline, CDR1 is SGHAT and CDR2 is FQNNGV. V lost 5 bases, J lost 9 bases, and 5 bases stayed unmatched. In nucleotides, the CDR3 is TGTGCCAGCAGCCCGGGGACAGGGGGAAGCTACACCTTC. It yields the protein CASSPGTGGSYTF.

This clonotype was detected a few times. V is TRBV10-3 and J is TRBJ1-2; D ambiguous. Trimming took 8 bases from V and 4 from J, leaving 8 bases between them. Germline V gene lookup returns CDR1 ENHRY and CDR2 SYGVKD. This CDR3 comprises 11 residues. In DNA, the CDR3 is TGTGCCATCGGCTTTGTCTATGGCTACACCTTC. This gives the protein CAIGFVYGYTF.